These T cell receptor beta chains were read from a single sample in a study of technical replicates of blood from a handful of donors. Generated by immunoSEQ multiplex PCR, the TCRdb table keeps only in-frame clones and is missing some. The sample holds about 57,000 clones, 93% seen once. The sample was PBMCs. Receptors originate from a human donor in good health. Some clones in this sample may be carry-over from other donors' samples. Both conserved end residues are part of each CDR3. The order of the fields is D gene, CDR3 length, J gene, V gene, CDR3 DNA, CDR3 protein. D genes are given only for firm matches.

d_gene: TRBD2
len: 14
j_gene: TRBJ2-7
v_gene: TRBV19
CDR3nt: TGTGCCAGTAGTATAACCGGGACTAGTAGAGAGCAGTACTTC
CDR3aa: CASSITGTSREQYF

d_gene: TRBD1
len: 17
j_gene: TRBJ2-1
v_gene: TRBV9
CDR3nt: TGTGCCAGCAGCAGAGAGGCCGGGACAGGGGTTTACAATGAGCAGTTCTTC
CDR3aa: CASSREAGTGVYNEQFF

d_gene: -
len: 15
j_gene: TRBJ2-3
v_gene: TRBV4-1
CDR3nt: TGCGCCAGCAGCCAAGACGGAGCGGAACTGGATACGCAGTATTTT
CDR3aa: CASSQDGAELDTQYF

d_gene: -
len: 13
j_gene: TRBJ1-1
v_gene: TRBV6-5
CDR3nt: TGTGCCAGCAGTTCGGACAGTTACACTGAAGCTTTCTTT
CDR3aa: CASSSDSYTEAFF

d_gene: -
len: 15
j_gene: TRBJ1-2
v_gene: TRBV5-1
CDR3nt: TGCGCCAGCAGCTTCGGCCCCGGGGGAGCCTATGGCTACACCTTC
CDR3aa: CASSFGPGGAYGYTF

d_gene: -
len: 14
j_gene: TRBJ1-1
v_gene: TRBV7-6
CDR3nt: TGTGCCAGCAGCTTGTCAGACAGGAACACTGAAGCTTTCTTT
CDR3aa: CASSLSDRNTEAFF

d_gene: TRBD1
len: 13
j_gene: TRBJ1-6
v_gene: TRBV9
CDR3nt: TGTGCCAGCAGCACGGACAGGGGAGATCCCCTCCACTTT
CDR3aa: CASSTDRGDPLHF

d_gene: -
len: 12
j_gene: TRBJ1-2
v_gene: TRBV6-5
CDR3nt: TGTGCCAGCAGTTACGCGGGTGATGGCTACACCTTC
CDR3aa: CASSYAGDGYTF

d_gene: -
len: 13
j_gene: TRBJ1-6
v_gene: TRBV30
CDR3nt: TGTGCCTGGAGTTGGGAGGGGAATTCACCCCTCCACTTT
CDR3aa: CAWSWEGNSPLHF

d_gene: -
len: 13
j_gene: TRBJ1-2
v_gene: TRBV30
CDR3nt: TGTGCCTGGAGTAAGGGGACTAACTATGGCTACACCTTC
CDR3aa: CAWSKGTNYGYTF

d_gene: TRBD2
len: 17
j_gene: TRBJ2-3
v_gene: TRBV5-5
CDR3nt: TGTGCCAGCAGCCCGGGACTAGCGGGAGTAGGCGCAGATACGCAGTATTTT
CDR3aa: CASSPGLAGVGADTQYF

d_gene: TRBD1
len: 16
j_gene: TRBJ1-3
v_gene: TRBV9
CDR3nt: TGTGCCAGCAGCGGGCGGACAGGGAACTCTGGAAACACCATATATTTT
CDR3aa: CASSGRTGNSGNTIYF

d_gene: -
len: 14
j_gene: TRBJ2-1
v_gene: TRBV30
CDR3nt: TGTGCTATAGATACTAGCTACTCCTACAATGAGCAGTTCTTC
CDR3aa: CAIDTSYSYNEQFF

d_gene: TRBD2
len: 14
j_gene: TRBJ2-5
v_gene: TRBV5-1
CDR3nt: TGCGCCAGCAGCGGGGGACTAGCGGGGAGGACCCAGTACTTC
CDR3aa: CASSGGLAGRTQYF

d_gene: TRBD1
len: 14
j_gene: TRBJ2-7
v_gene: TRBV6-7
CDR3nt: TGTGCCAGCAACAAGGACAGGGCACCCTACGAGCAGTACTTC
CDR3aa: CASNKDRAPYEQYF

d_gene: -
len: 11
j_gene: TRBJ1-2
v_gene: TRBV2
CDR3nt: TGTGCCAGCATCCGTGGTGGGGCCTACACCTTC
CDR3aa: CASIRGGAYTF